The table lists the clone carrying this T cell receptor beta chain with a few counts. The J segment lost 5 bases and the V segment lost 5 bases, leaving 8 bases of the junction unmatched. The V gene's germline CDR1 is SGHVS and CDR2 FQNEAQ. CDR3 length: 14 amino acids. TCRdb called the 5' RACE reads again in MiXCR, with one record for every CDR3 protein. The sample includes roughly 290,000 distinct CDR3 sequences, 7.5% to 9.5% of them seen just once. This sample is part of a study of identical twins. This sample also belongs to another study, concerning yellow fever vaccine responses in identical twins.

Source material: CD8+ T cells sorted from blood. The chain has TRBV7-8 and TRBJ2-5; TRBD1 matches 7 bases. This TCR derives from a woman younger than 35 in good health. CDR3 in amino acids: CASSLGQRGETQYF. The CDR3 DNA reads as TGTGCCAGCAGCCTGGGACAGAGAGGGGAGACCCAGTACTTC.